Listed below are T cell receptor beta chains from one sample, sequenced in a study of identical twins. TCRdb recomputed calls from the 5' RACE reads with MiXCR, one row per CDR3 protein. The sample includes some 590,000 distinct CDR3 sequences, 9% to 10% seen only once; the top ten take around 3.2%. This same sample was also part of a study on yellow fever vaccine responses in identical twins.

Source material: PBMCs. The source of these receptors is a woman under 30 in good health. The CDR3 runs from the conserved cysteine through the conserved F or W. Fields, in order: J gene, V gene, D gene, clone size, CDR3 DNA, CDR3 protein. D genes are given only for firm matches. Clone size is given for some rows only: seen once, a few or many times, or a class if the clone is expanded.

J: TRBJ2-1
V: TRBV20-1
D: TRBD2
size: many
DNA: TGCAGTGCTAGAGATAGACTAGCGGGAGGGAGGTCCTACAATGAGCAGTTCTTC
CDR3: CSARDRLAGGRSYNEQFF

J: TRBJ2-1
V: TRBV12-3/TRBV12-4
D: TRBD2
size: many
DNA: TGTGCCAGCAGTTTAGGGCTAGCGGGAGAGGGTGAGCAGTTCTTC
CDR3: CASSLGLAGEGEQFF

J: TRBJ2-1
V: TRBV4-3
D: .
size: few
DNA: TGCGCCAGCAGCCGGGACACAGGCCAGGTGAATGAGCAGTTCTTC
CDR3: CASSRDTGQVNEQFF

J: TRBJ2-1
V: TRBV4-3
D: TRBD1
size: few
DNA: TGCGCCAGCAGCCAAGATTGGGCAGGGGGTTACAATGAGCAGTTCTTC
CDR3: CASSQDWAGGYNEQFF

J: TRBJ2-7
V: TRBV12-3/TRBV12-4
D: TRBD1
size: .
DNA: TGTGCCAGCAGTGTAGCCCGGGACAGGGGTGCCTACGAGCAGTACTTC
CDR3: CASSVARDRGAYEQYF

J: TRBJ1-2
V: TRBV5-6
D: TRBD1
size: many
DNA: TGTGCCAGCAGCGGGACAGGGACAGGGGTTATCTACTTGGCTGGCTACACCTTC
CDR3: CASSGTGTGVIYLAGYTF

J: TRBJ2-2
V: TRBV15
D: TRBD1
size: few
DNA: TGTGCCACCAGCAGAGATGGGTCGGGACAGGGGCTCGGGGAGCTGTTTTTT
CDR3: CATSRDGSGQGLGELFF

J: TRBJ2-1
V: TRBV9
D: .
size: few
DNA: TGTGCCAGCAGCTACGGACTAACTGGGAATGAGCAGTTCTTC
CDR3: CASSYGLTGNEQFF

J: TRBJ2-7
V: TRBV2
D: .
size: .
DNA: TGTGCCAGCAATAGAGAGGGCCCCTACGAGCAGTACTTC
CDR3: CASNREGPYEQYF

J: TRBJ2-1
V: TRBV13
D: TRBD2
size: .
DNA: TGTGCCAGCAGCCTCCCTAGCGGGAGGGACTCCTACAATGAGCAGTTCTTC
CDR3: CASSLPSGRDSYNEQFF